These 12 T cell receptor beta chains were all obtained from the same sample, sequenced in a study of blood T cell repertoires in COVID-19. TCRdb keeps only in-frame clones here, not all; method: immunoSEQ multiplex PCR. Among roughly 180,000 clones listed, 60% to 80% were seen once. Material: peripheral blood. All receptors come from a man aged 55 to 70 with active or convalescent COVID-19.

The gene calls are TRBV6-2 or TRBV6-3 and TRBJ2-1; 13 bases line up with TRBD2. The germline CDR1 and CDR2 sequences are MNHEY and SVGEGT. V lost 6 bases, J lost 2 bases, and 7 bases stayed unmatched. There are 17 residues in the CDR3. In DNA form, the CDR3 reads TGTGCCAGCAGCAAAAGGACTAGCGGGAGCACCTACAATGAGCAGTTCTTC. This sequence encodes CASSKRTSGSTYNEQFF.

V usage is TRBV19 and J usage is TRBJ1-2, with TRBD1 matching 7 bases. The germline gives CDR1 LNHDA, CDR2 SQIVND (reference sequence). V was clipped by 6 bases and J by 5 bases; unmatched bases: 6. The CDR3 has 13 amino acids. CDR3 sequence (DNA): TGTGCCAGTAGGCGTGACAGGGCGTATGGCTACACCTTC. Encoded protein: CASRRDRAYGYTF.

V gene TRBV10-1 combines with J gene TRBJ2-1; D might be TRBD1 (5 bases). V dropped 7 bases and J dropped 7 bases, with 8 bases sitting between them. CDR1 is WNHNN, CDR2 SYGVQD, per germline (reference sequence). This CDR3 region has 11 residues. The CDR3 sequence: CASTRTNEQFF. CDR3 DNA sequence: TGCGCCAGCACGAGGACAAATGAGCAGTTCTTC.

This clone was observed a handful of times. This chain connects TRBV3-1 (or the pseudogene TRBV3-2) to TRBJ1-4; 9 bases map to TRBD1. This CDR3 region has 22 residues. Germline V gives CDR1 LGHDT, CDR2 YNNKEL (reference sequence). J was trimmed by 1 base and V by 6 bases; bases with no gene match: 24. CDR3 sequence: CASRPRSLFSRTGARTNEKLFF. In nucleotides, the CDR3 is TGTGCCAGCAGGCCAAGGAGCCTCTTTTCGAGGACAGGGGCTAGAACTAATGAAAAACTGTTTTTT.

The chain carries TRBV19 and TRBJ2-7, with TRBD2 matching 13 bases. CDR1 is LNHDA, CDR2 SQIVND, per germline (reference sequence). The CDR3 is 15 residues long. V was clipped by 5 bases and J by 2 bases; unmatched bases: 3. CDR3 sequence: CASSFGTSGTYEQYF. The CDR3 bases are TGTGCCAGTAGTTTTGGGACTAGCGGGACCTACGAGCAGTACTTC.

The V call is TRBV3-1 (or the pseudogene TRBV3-2), the J call TRBJ1-2; D is possibly TRBD1 (6 bases). Germline V gene sequence: CDR1 LGHDT, CDR2 YNNKEL (reference sequence). The V gene lost 2 bases and the J gene lost 8 bases, with 9 bases spanning the gap. The CDR3 covers 12 residues. The CDR3 is CASSQRGRGYTF. CDR3 DNA: TGTGCCAGCAGCCAAAGGGGGAGAGGCTACACCTTC.

The chain links TRBV21-1 to TRBJ1-5. TRBV21-1 is marked as a pseudogene. CDR3 length equals 12 residues. The CDR3 nucleotides read TGTGCCAGCAGCGAGAAGCGACAGCCCCAGCATTTT. Protein: CASSEKRQPQHF.

This chain links TRBV29-1 with TRBJ2-7; possible D gene TRBD1, 5 bases. Trimming pared 7 bases from V and 1 base from J, leaving 17 bases between. The CDR3 runs to 14 residues. Germline CDR1 and CDR2: SQVTM and ANQGSEA. The DNA of the CDR3 is TGCAGCGCTGGGGCTGGTGGGGTATCCTACGAGCAGTACTTC. This gives the protein CSAGAGGVSYEQYF.

The rearrangement links TRBV6-4 to TRBJ2-3; TRBD1 is a possible D gene (7 bases). CDR1 and CDR2 from the germline V gene are MRHNA and SNTAGT. Trimming pared 4 bases from V and 8 bases from J, leaving 13 bases between. This CDR3 has 13 amino acids. CDR3 residues: CASSVGTAGTQYF. CDR3 DNA: TGTGCCAGCAGTGTGGGGACAGCGGGTACGCAGTATTTT.

This chain links TRBV5-1 with TRBJ2-3; D might be TRBD2 (6 bases). The CDR3 spans 15 residues. Germline CDR1 SGHRS, CDR2 YFSETQ. V dropped 0 bases and J dropped 1 base, with 9 bases sitting between them. For the CDR3, the DNA is TGCGCCAGCAGCTTGGCCCCTAGCGGCACAGATACGCAGTATTTT. Translated: CASSLAPSGTDTQYF.

CDR3 nucleotides: TGTGCCAGCAGCGGGACTTCCTATCGGGATACGCAGTATTTT. It yields the protein CASSGTSYRDTQYF. The chain has TRBV5-4 and TRBJ2-3; D perhaps matches TRBD2 (6 bases). The V end lost 4 bases, the J end lost 6 bases, and 15 bases lay between the germline ends. Looked up from germline, CDR1 is SGHNT and CDR2 is YYREEE (reference sequence). CDR3 length: 14 amino acids.

The rearrangement uses TRBV24-1 and TRBJ2-7; 10 bases are shared with TRBD2. V lost 3 bases, J lost 1 base, and 23 bases stayed unmatched. CDR1 and CDR2 from the germline V gene are KGHDR and SFDVKD. The CDR3 is 22 residues long. CDR3 nucleotides: TGTGCCACCAGTGATCAGATTTCGTTGCAGCGGGAGGGCCGGAGGGCTTCCTACGAGCAGTACTTC. Translated, it gives CATSDQISLQREGRRASYEQYF.